The 18 T cell receptor beta chains below come from one sample, sequenced in a study of vaccination and CD4 T cells after COVID-19. Antigens of these TCRs are unknown. Cultured CD4+ T cells had their DNA profiled by the Oncomine TCR Beta short-read assay. TCRdb reanalysed the PCR reads using MiXCR and keeps one entry per CDR3 protein. This sample has approximately 6,700 distinct CDR3 sequences, with approximately 55% found just once. As for treatment: approximately 9-day PBMC culture with coronavirus spike peptide pools or control peptides (ViraFEST assay). During the years 2011-2018, before the COVID-19 pandemic, the unexposed donor's CD4+ T cells were collected. The sequencing sample was made of CD4+ T cells from blood, cultured in vitro. The receptors originated from a human donor in good health.

J is TRBJ1-2 and V is TRBV6-5; perhaps TRBD1 as D (6 bases). The CDR3 runs to 15 residues. The germline gives CDR1 MNHEY, CDR2 SVGAGI. V was trimmed by 0 bases and J by 4 bases, leaving 12 bases between them. The CDR3: CASSYSDRGSYGYTF. As DNA, the CDR3 is TGTGCCAGCAGTTACTCGGACAGAGGCTCCTATGGCTACACCTTC.

This chain connects TRBV27 to TRBJ1-5; D unclear. The CDR3 loop spans 13 amino acids. In germline, CDR1 is MNHEY, CDR2 SMNVEV (reference sequence). Trimming shortened V by 6 bases and J by 2 bases, and 8 bases separated the two germline ends. CDR3 coding DNA: TGTGCCAGCAGGGACGCGGGCAATCAGCCCCAGCATTTT. Its protein product is CASRDAGNQPQHF.

The gene calls are TRBV7-9 and TRBJ2-3; D perhaps matches TRBD1 (6 bases). V was shortened by 5 bases and J by 6 bases, with 9 bases between the two germline ends. The length of the CDR3 is 12 residues. Germline-derived CDR1 and CDR2 are SEHNR and FQNEAQ (reference sequence). Here the CDR3 reads CASSHTGDTQYF. The CDR3 bases are TGTGCCAGCAGCCACACAGGGGATACGCAGTATTTT.

The genes are TRBV4-1 and TRBJ1-2; D is uncertain. Trimming took 0 bases from V and 4 from J, leaving 9 bases between them. Germline V gene data show CDR1 as MGHRA and CDR2 as YSYEKL. CDR3 length: 14 amino acids. CDR3 nucleotides: TGCGCCAGCAGCCAAGACCCGGCGAGCTATGGCTACACCTTC. Protein sequence: CASSQDPASYGYTF.

The chain employs TRBV19 and TRBJ2-2; 9 nucleotides agree with TRBD1. The germline CDR1 and CDR2 sequences are LNHDA and SQIVND (reference sequence). This CDR3 contains 15 residues. With V trimmed by 5 bases and J by 5 bases, 6 bases remained unmatched. The CDR3: CASSPQTGGTGELFF. The CDR3 DNA reads as TGTGCCAGTAGTCCGCAGACAGGGGGAACCGGGGAGCTGTTTTTT.

This sequence joins TRBV3-1 and TRBJ1-5; D uncertain. The germline CDR1 and CDR2 sequences are LGHDT and YNNKEL (reference sequence). The CDR3 length is 13 residues. V lost 1 base to trimming and J lost 6 bases, with 7 bases between them. CDR3 in DNA: TGTGCCAGCAGCCAAGGTCTAGGTCAGCCCCAGCATTTT. As protein: CASSQGLGQPQHF.

This sequence joins TRBV28 and TRBJ1-2; D gene uncertain. CDR3 length: 10 residues. Germline CDR1 is MDHEN and CDR2 is SYDVKM. Trimming removed 5 bases at V and 8 bases at J, with 6 bases between. CDR3 in DNA: TGTGCCAGCAGTGAGGAGGGCTACACCTTC. Residues: CASSEEGYTF.

This clonotype was counted only a few times. The genes are TRBV25-1 and TRBJ1-6; TRBD1 matches 7 bases. This CDR3 comprises 13 residues. Germline CDR1 and CDR2: MGHDK and SYGVNS. V was clipped by 6 bases and J by 10 bases; unmatched bases: 6. As DNA, the CDR3 is TGTGCCAGCAGGGGCAGGGGGGGGTCACCCCTCCACTTT. This gives the protein CASRGRGGSPLHF. Full variable domain (missing parts from reference TRBV25-1 and TRBJ1-6): EADIYQTPRYLVIGTGKKITLECSQTMGHDKMYWYQQDPGMELHLIHYSYGVNSTEKGDLSSESTVSRIRTEHFPLTLESARPSHTSQYLCASRGRGGSPLHFGNGTRLTVT.

The chain has TRBV19 and TRBJ2-7; D uncertain. The CDR3 is 12 amino acids. V lost 4 bases and J lost 5, with 9 bases in between. Germline-derived CDR1 and CDR2 are LNHDA and SQIVND (reference sequence). CDR3 sequence reads: CASSRRPDEQYF. The CDR3 region has the DNA TGTGCCAGTAGTAGGAGACCTGACGAGCAGTACTTC.

This clonotype came up a few times. The rearrangement links TRBV20-1 to TRBJ1-1, with D unclear. The ends were cut back, 3 bases at V and 8 bases at J, with 10 bases in the middle. The CDR3 length is 11 residues. Germline V lookup: CDR1 DFQATT, CDR2 SNEGSKA (reference sequence). CDR3 sequence: CSASPTPEAFF. The CDR3 nucleotides read TGCAGTGCTAGTCCGACTCCAGAAGCTTTCTTT.

This clonotype is labeled as large (0.1 to 1%). The rearrangement links TRBV6-4 to TRBJ2-1; possibly TRBD1 or TRBD2 for D (5 bases each). The V end was cut by 4 bases, the J end by 6 bases, with 10 bases between. Per the germline V gene, CDR1 is MRHNA and CDR2 is SNTAGT. This CDR3 contains 13 residues. CDR3 amino acids: CASSGRDGNEQFF. For the CDR3, the DNA is TGTGCCAGCAGTGGTAGGGACGGCAATGAGCAGTTCTTC.

V and J are TRBV30 and TRBJ1-2; no clear D. Trimming took off 4 bases at V and 7 bases at J, with 13 bases between the two ends. The CDR3 spans 12 residues. The germline V gene encodes CDR1 GTSNPN and CDR2 SVGIG (reference sequence). CDR3 in DNA: TGTGCCTGGAAATTAAGTGTCGGTGGCTACACCTTC. It translates to CAWKLSVGGYTF.

The CDR3 spells CASSGVHGYTF. CDR3 DNA sequence: TGTGCCAGCAGTGGGGTCCATGGCTACACCTTC. The rearrangement uses TRBV25-1 and TRBJ1-2; D remains ambiguous. Germline V gene data show CDR1 as MGHDK and CDR2 as SYGVNS. This CDR3 is built from 11 residues. Trimming cost V 4 bases and J 6 bases, with 6 bases left between them.

The chain uses TRBV10-3 and TRBJ2-3; D possibly uses TRBD1 or TRBD2 (6 bases each). Looked up from germline, CDR1 is ENHRY and CDR2 is SYGVKD. There are 14 residues in the CDR3. With 6 bases removed from V and 3 bases from J, the gap between germline ends came to 13 bases. The CDR3 is CAISRGGLTDTQYF. The CDR3 DNA reads as TGTGCCATCAGCCGAGGGGGGTTGACAGATACGCAGTATTTT.

This clonotype was seen a handful of times. The rearrangement joins TRBV7-8 to TRBJ1-2; 9 bases fit TRBD1. From germline, CDR1 is SGHVS and CDR2 FQNEAQ. With V trimmed by 1 base and J by 8 bases, 11 bases remained unmatched. This CDR3 has 16 amino acids. The CDR3 DNA sequence: TGTGCCAGCAGCTTAGTAGGAATCGGACAGGGGACCGGCTACACCTTC. Protein product: CASSLVGIGQGTGYTF. Looking up the rest from reference TRBV7-8 and TRBJ1-2 gives the full variable domain: GAGVSQSPRYKVAKRGQDVALRCDPISGHVSLFWYQQALGQGPEFLTYFQNEAQLDKSGLPSDRFFAERPEGSVSTLKIQRTQQEDSAVYLCASSLVGIGQGTGYTFGSGTRLTVV.

This clonotype was detected only a few times. This sequence joins TRBV6-1 and TRBJ1-2; 11 bases line up with TRBD1. V was clipped by 6 bases and J by 4 bases; unmatched bases: 7. CDR1 is MNHNS and CDR2 is SASEGT in the germline V gene. This CDR3 is built from 15 residues. CDR3 nucleotide sequence: TGTGCCAGCAGGGCTACCGGGACAGGGGGCTATGGCTACACCTTC. Amino acid sequence: CASRATGTGGYGYTF.

Only a few counts were recorded for this clonotype. In nucleotides, the CDR3 is TGCAGTGCTAGGGGGGGCCCAGGGAACACTGAAGCTTTCTTT. Translation gives CSARGGPGNTEAFF. This chain uses TRBV20-1 with TRBJ1-1, with D maybe TRBD1 (6 bases). The CDR3 extends over 14 amino acids. The germline CDR1 and CDR2 sequences are DFQATT and SNEGSKA (reference sequence). The V and J ends lost 3 bases and 1 base respectively, with 12 bases between them.

This sequence joins TRBV7-3 and TRBJ2-7, with 10 bases lining up with TRBD2. This CDR3 spans 15 amino acids. Germline V CDR1 and CDR2: SGHTA, FQGTGA. V dropped 1 base and J dropped 2; count of bases not matched to a gene: 2. CDR3 nucleotide sequence: TGTGCCAGCAGCTTAATAGCGGGGGGTACCTACGAGCAGTACTTC. This encodes CASSLIAGGTYEQYF.